The clone carrying this T cell receptor beta chain was observed a handful of times. TCRB transcripts that were expressed got sequenced, as all of the isolated RNA had been reverse transcribed. TCRdb keeps only in-frame clones here, not all; method: immunoSEQ multiplex PCR. Of about 930,000 clones listed, 15% to 20% are singletons. The data were taken from a study of beta chain features in type 1 diabetes. The CDR3 loop spans 15 amino acids. CDR1 and CDR2 (germline): SEHNR, FQNEAQ (reference sequence). V shed 5 bases and J 5 bases; nucleotides not matched to a gene: 7. The source is a woman aged 18-30 years in good health. This rearrangement joins TRBV7-9 to TRBJ2-2, with TRBD1 matching over 8 bases. Sequenced sample: naive CD4+ T cells from blood. This CDR3 is CASSRRTGWTGELFF. The DNA for the CDR3 is TGTGCCAGCAGCAGAAGGACAGGGTGGACCGGGGAGCTGTTTTTT.